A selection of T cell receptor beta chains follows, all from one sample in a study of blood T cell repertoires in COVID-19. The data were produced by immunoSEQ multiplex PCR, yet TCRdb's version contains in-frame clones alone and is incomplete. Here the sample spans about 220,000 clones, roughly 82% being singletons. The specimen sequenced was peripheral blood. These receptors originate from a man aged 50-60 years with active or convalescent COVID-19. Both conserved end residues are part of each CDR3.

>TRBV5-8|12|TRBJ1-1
CASTLGVPEAFF
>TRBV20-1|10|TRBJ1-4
CSARGDMLFF
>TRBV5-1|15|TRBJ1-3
CASSLYASSGNTIYF
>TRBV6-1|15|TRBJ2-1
CASSEGQVDYNEQFF
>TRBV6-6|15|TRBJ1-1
CASSYYTGGNTEAFF
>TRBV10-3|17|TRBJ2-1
CAISVLASGRAYNEQFF
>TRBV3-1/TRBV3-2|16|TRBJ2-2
CASSPGLAGVAGELFF
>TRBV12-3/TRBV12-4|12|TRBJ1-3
CASSFEGNTIYF
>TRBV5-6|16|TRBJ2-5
CASSSGREGRVETQYF
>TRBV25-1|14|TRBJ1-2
CASSGQGGGYGYTF
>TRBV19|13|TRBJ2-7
CASSIGLSGPPFF
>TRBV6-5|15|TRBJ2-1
CASRTGSSPYNEQFF
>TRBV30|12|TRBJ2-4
CAWKTGGTIQYF
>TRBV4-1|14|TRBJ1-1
CASSQVGVGTEAFF
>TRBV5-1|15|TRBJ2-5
CASSLGLAAQETQYF
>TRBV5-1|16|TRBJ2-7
CASSLNGGSPGYEQYF
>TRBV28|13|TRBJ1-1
CASRIQGYTEAFF
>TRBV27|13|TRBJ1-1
CASSLRENTEAFF
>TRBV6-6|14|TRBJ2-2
CASTTTGGSGELFF
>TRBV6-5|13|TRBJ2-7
CASRAGGTYEQYF
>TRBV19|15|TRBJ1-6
CASSSVGGSYSPLHF
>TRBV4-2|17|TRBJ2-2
CASTKGGGQGYTGELFF
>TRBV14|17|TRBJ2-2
CASSPHRDSSGTGELFF
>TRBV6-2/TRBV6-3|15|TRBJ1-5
CASSTGQGVYQPQHF
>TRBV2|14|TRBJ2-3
CASTERLATDTQYF
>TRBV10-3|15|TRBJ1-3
CAISNPDRVGNTIYF
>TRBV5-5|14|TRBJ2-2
CASSLGVGGGELFF
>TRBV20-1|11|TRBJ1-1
CSARKGDEAFF
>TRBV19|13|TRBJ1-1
CASSGWTGTEAFF